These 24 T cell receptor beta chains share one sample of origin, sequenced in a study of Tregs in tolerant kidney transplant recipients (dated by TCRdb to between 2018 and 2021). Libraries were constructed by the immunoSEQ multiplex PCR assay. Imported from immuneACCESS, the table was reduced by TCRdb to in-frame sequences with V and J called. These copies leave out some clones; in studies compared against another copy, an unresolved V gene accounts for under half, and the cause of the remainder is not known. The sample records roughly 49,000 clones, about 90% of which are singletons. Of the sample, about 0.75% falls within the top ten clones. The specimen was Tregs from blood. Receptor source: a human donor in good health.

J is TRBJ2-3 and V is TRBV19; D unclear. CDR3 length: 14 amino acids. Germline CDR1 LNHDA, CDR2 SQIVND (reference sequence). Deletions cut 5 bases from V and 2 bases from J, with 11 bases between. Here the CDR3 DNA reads TGTGCCAGTAGTTATGGACGGTTCACAGATACGCAGTATTTT. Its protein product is CASSYGRFTDTQYF.

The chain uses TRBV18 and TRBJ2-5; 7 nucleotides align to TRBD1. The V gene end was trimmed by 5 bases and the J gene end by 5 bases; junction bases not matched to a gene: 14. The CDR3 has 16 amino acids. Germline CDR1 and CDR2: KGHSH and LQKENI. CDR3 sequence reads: CASSGFGIGGAETQYF. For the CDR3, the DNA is TGTGCCAGCTCAGGCTTTGGGATAGGGGGCGCGGAGACCCAGTACTTC.

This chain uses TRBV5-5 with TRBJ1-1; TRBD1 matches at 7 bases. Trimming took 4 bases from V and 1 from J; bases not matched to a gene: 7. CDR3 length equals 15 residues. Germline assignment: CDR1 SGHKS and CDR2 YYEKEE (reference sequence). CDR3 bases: TGTGCCAGCAGCCGAGGAGACAGGGCGAACACTGAAGCTTTCTTT. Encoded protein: CASSRGDRANTEAFF.

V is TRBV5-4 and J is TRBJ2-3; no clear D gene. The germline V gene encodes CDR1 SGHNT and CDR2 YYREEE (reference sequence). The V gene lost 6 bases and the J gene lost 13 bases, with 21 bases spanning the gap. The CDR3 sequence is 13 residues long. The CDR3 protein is CASTPAGAEVKYF. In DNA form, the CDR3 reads TGTGCCAGCACCCCGGCAGGCGCGGAAGTAAAGTATTTT. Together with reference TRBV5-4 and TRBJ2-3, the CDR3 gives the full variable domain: ETGVTQSPTHLIKTRGQQVTLRCSSQSGHNTVSWYQQALGQGPQFIFQYYREEENGRGNFPPRFSGLQFPNYSSELNVNALELDDSALYLCASTPAGAEVKYFGPGTRLTVL.

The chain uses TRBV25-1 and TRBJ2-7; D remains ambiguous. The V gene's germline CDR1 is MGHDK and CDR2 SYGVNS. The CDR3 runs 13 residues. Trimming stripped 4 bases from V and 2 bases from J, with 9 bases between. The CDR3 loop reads CASSASGTYEQYF. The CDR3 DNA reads TGTGCCAGCAGTGCTTCTGGAACCTACGAGCAGTACTTC.

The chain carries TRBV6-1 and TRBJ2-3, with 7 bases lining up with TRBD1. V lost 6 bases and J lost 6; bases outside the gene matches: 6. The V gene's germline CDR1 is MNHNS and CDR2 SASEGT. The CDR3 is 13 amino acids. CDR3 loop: CASRGTVADTQYF. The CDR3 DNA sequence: TGTGCCAGCAGGGGGACAGTGGCCGATACGCAGTATTTT.

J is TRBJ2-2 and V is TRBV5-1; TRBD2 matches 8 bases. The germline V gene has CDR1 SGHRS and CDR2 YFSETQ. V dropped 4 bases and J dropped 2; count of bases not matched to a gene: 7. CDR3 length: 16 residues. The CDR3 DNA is TGCGCCAGCAGCCACAGCGGGGGCATTAACACCGGGGAGCTGTTTTTT. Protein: CASSHSGGINTGELFF.

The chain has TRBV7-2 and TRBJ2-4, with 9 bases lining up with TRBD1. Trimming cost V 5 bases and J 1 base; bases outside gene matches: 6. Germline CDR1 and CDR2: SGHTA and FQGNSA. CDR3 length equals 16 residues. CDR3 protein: CASSLQGAPAKNIQYF. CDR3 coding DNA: TGTGCCAGCAGCCTACAGGGGGCGCCTGCCAAAAACATTCAGTACTTC.

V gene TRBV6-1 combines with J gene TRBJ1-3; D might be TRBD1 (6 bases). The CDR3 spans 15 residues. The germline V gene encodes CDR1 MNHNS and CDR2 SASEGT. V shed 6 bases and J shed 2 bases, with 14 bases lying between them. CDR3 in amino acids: CASSSLSGAGNTIYF. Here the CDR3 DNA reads TGTGCCAGCAGCTCCCTTTCAGGGGCTGGAAACACCATATATTTT.

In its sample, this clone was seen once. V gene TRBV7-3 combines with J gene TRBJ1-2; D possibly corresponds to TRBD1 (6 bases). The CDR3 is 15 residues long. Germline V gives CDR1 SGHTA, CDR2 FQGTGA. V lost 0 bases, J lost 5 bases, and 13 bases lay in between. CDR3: CASSLTAGQLYGYTF. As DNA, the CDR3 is TGTGCCAGCAGCTTAACCGCTGGACAGCTATATGGCTACACCTTC. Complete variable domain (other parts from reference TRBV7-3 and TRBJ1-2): GAGVSQTPSNKVTEKGKYVELRCDPISGHTALYWYRQSLGQGPEFLIYFQGTGAADDSGLPNDRFFAVRPEGSVSTLKIQRTERGDSAVYLCASSLTAGQLYGYTFGSGTRLTVV.

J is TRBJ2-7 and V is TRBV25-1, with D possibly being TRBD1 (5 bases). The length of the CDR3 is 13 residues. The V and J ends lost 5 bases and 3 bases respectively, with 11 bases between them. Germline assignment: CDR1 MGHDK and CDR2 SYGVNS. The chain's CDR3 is CASSRQGDYEQYF. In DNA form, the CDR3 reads TGTGCCAGCAGTCGGCAGGGTGACTACGAGCAGTACTTC.

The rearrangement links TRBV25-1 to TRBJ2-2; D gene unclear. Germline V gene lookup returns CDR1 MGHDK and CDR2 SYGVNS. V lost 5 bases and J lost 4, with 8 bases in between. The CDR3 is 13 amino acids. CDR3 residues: CASSSSITGELFF. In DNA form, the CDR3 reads TGTGCCAGCAGTTCGAGTATCACCGGGGAGCTGTTTTTT.

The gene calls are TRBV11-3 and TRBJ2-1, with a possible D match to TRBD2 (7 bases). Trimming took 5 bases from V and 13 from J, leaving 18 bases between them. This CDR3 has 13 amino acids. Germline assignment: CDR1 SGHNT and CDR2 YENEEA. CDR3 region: CASSALGGATQFF. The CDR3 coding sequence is TGTGCCAGCAGCGCGTTAGGGGGGGCTACACAGTTCTTC.

The DNA of the CDR3 is TGTGCCAGCAGGCTAGACAGGGCAAGGAATGAGCAGTTCTTC. It translates to CASRLDRARNEQFF. J is TRBJ2-1 and V is TRBV7-9, with TRBD1 matching 7 bases. CDR1 is SEHNR and CDR2 is FQNEAQ in the germline V gene (reference sequence). This CDR3 spans 14 amino acids. With V trimmed by 6 bases and J by 7 bases, 9 bases remained unmatched.

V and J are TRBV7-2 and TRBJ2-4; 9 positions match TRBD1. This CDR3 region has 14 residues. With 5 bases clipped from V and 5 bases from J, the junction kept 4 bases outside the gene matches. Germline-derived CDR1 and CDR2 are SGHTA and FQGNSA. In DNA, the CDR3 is TGTGCCAGCAGCCCCTGGGACAGGGAAAACATTCAGTACTTC. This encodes CASSPWDRENIQYF.

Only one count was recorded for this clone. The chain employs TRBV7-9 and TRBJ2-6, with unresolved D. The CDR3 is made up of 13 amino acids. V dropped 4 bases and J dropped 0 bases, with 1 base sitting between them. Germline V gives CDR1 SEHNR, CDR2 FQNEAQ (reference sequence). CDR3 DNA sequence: TGTGCCAGCAGCTCCTCTGGGGCCAACGTCCTGACTTTC. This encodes CASSSSGANVLTF.

The CDR3 sequence: CASSHWDGYSYEQYF. CDR3 DNA: TGTGCCAGCAGCCACTGGGACGGCTATTCCTACGAGCAGTACTTC. The rearrangement links TRBV14 to TRBJ2-7; D may be TRBD1 or TRBD2 (5 bases each). V lost 3 bases and J lost 1, with 13 bases in between. CDR1 is SGHDN, CDR2 FVKESK, per germline. CDR3 size: 15 residues.

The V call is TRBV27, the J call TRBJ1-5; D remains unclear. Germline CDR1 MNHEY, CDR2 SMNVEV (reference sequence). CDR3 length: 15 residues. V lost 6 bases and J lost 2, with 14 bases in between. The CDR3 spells CASRGGVSGNQPQHF. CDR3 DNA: TGTGCCAGCAGGGGTGGGGTTTCGGGCAATCAGCCCCAGCATTTT.

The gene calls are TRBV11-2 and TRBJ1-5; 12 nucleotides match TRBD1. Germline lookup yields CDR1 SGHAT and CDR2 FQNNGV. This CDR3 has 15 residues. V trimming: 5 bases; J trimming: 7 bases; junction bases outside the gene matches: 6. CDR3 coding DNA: TGTGCCAGCAGCAAAGGGACAGGGGGCGGGCAGCCCCAGCATTTT. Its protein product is CASSKGTGGGQPQHF.

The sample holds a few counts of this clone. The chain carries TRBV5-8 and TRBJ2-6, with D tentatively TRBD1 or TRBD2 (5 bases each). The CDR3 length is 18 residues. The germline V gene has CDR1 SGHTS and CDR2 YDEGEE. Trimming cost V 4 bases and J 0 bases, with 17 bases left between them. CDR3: CASSGRDGRFSGANVLTF. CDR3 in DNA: TGTGCCAGCAGCGGTAGGGACGGCCGATTCTCTGGGGCCAACGTCCTGACTTTC.

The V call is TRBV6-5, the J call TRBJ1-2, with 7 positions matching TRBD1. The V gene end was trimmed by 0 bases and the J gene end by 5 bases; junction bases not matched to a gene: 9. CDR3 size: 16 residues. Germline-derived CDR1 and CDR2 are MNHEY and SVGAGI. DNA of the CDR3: TGTGCCAGCAGTTACTCGTCACGGACAGGCGGATATGGCTACACCTTC. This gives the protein CASSYSSRTGGYGYTF.

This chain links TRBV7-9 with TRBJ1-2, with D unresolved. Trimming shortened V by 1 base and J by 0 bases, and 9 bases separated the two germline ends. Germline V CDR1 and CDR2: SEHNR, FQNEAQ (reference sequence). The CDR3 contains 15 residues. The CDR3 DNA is TGTGCCAGCAGCTTAGTTTACATCGCTAACTATGGCTACACCTTC. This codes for CASSLVYIANYGYTF.

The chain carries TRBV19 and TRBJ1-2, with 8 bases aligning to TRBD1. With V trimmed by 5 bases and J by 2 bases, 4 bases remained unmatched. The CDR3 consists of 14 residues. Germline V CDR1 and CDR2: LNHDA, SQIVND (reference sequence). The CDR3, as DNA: TGTGCCAGTAGTCCCAACAGGGGGAACTATGGCTACACCTTC. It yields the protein CASSPNRGNYGYTF.

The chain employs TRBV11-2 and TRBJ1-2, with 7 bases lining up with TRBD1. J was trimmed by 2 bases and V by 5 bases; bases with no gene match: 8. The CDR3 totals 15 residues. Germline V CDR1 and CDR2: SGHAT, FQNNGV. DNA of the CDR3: TGTGCCAGCAGCCTGATCGGGACAGCCAACTATGGCTACACCTTC. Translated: CASSLIGTANYGYTF.